Listed below are T cell receptor beta chains from one sample, sequenced in a study of T-cell reconstitution after alpha-beta-depleted transplantation in children. TCRdb redid the calling of the PCR reads with MiXCR, one entry per CDR3 protein. This sample has 250,000 to 300,000 distinct CDR3 sequences; approximately 10% occur once, and the top ten carry about a quarter. The source was peripheral blood, collected 180 days after TCRalphabeta/CD19-depleted stem cell transplant. These receptors were obtained from a male patient aged 2-9 years who had a stem cell transplant for chronic granulomatous disease, so the T cells may come from the graft donor. The CDR3 runs from the conserved cysteine through the conserved F or W. The order of the fields is clone size, J gene, D gene, V gene, CDR3 protein, CDR3 DNA. The D gene is left open where the match is weak. A clone size is listed for some rows: how often the clone was seen (once, few, many), or a class if it is expanded.

>many|TRBJ1-1|TRBD1|TRBV28
CASRRDRDLHEDTEAFF
TGTGCCAGCAGGAGGGACAGGGATCTTCATGAGGACACTGAAGCTTTCTTT
>few|TRBJ2-1|.|TRBV5-4
CASSSRERGARVFF
TGTGCCAGCAGCTCTCGTGAGAGGGGAGCCCGCGTTTTCTTC
>many|TRBJ2-1|TRBD2|TRBV9
CASSVIAGYNEQFF
TGTGCCAGCAGCGTAATAGCGGGTTACAATGAGCAGTTCTTC
>many|TRBJ2-5|.|TRBV10-3
CAISESIRPETQYF
TGTGCCATCAGTGAGTCGATTCGGCCAGAGACCCAGTACTTC
>many|TRBJ2-3|.|TRBV7-8
CASSFQGSTDTQYF
TGTGCCAGCAGCTTCCAGGGGAGCACAGATACGCAGTATTTT
>few|TRBJ2-7|.|TRBV19
CASSYTSNYEQYF
TGTGCCAGTAGTTATACTAGTAACTACGAGCAGTACTTC
>many|TRBJ2-3|.|TRBV11-2
CASSPGLDTQYF
TGTGCCAGCAGCCCAGGTTTGGATACGCAGTATTTT
>many|TRBJ2-1|TRBD1|TRBV28
CASSQTPGQGLDEQFF
TGTGCCAGCAGCCAGACTCCGGGACAGGGGTTGGATGAGCAGTTCTTC
>.|TRBJ2-1|TRBD2|TRBV12-3/TRBV12-4
CASSSQGTIAGGHNEQFF
TGTGCCAGCAGTTCCCAAGGGACTATAGCGGGGGGGCATAATGAGCAGTTCTTC
>many|TRBJ2-5|TRBD2|TRBV12-3/TRBV12-4
CASSLAPGRLAVTQETQYF
TGTGCCAGCAGTTTAGCCCCCGGTAGGCTAGCGGTAACCCAAGAGACCCAGTACTTC
>many|TRBJ1-2|TRBD1|TRBV28
CASSSPGDRGYYGYTF
TGTGCCAGCAGTTCACCCGGGGACAGGGGTTACTATGGCTACACCTTC
>many|TRBJ2-3|.|TRBV20-1
CSASLAGTDTQYF
TGCAGTGCTAGCCTAGCAGGCACAGATACGCAGTATTTT
>many|TRBJ2-6|.|TRBV7-2
CASSTHSLSSGANVLTF
TGTGCCAGCAGCACTCACAGCCTTAGCTCTGGGGCCAACGTCCTGACTTTC
>many|TRBJ1-5|.|TRBV28
CASSIRQAPYSNQPQHF
TGTGCCAGCAGTATCCGACAGGCCCCTTATAGCAATCAGCCCCAGCATTTT
>many|TRBJ1-6|.|TRBV15
CATSRANSPLHF
TGTGCCACCAGCAGAGCAAATTCACCCCTCCACTTT
>many|TRBJ1-6|.|TRBV12-3/TRBV12-4
CASSSATLIYNSPLHF
TGTGCCAGCAGTTCCGCGACATTGATCTATAATTCACCCCTCCACTTT
>many|TRBJ1-2|.|TRBV15
CATSRDTTNYGYTF
TGTGCCACCAGCAGAGATACTACTAACTATGGCTACACCTTC
>.|TRBJ2-5|.|TRBV28
CASQRANQETQYF
TGTGCCAGCCAAAGGGCCAACCAAGAGACCCAGTACTTC
>many|TRBJ1-4|.|TRBV12-3/TRBV12-4
CASKIRGEKLFF
TGTGCCAGCAAAATTAGAGGAGAAAAACTGTTTTTT
>few|TRBJ2-1|TRBD2|TRBV2
CASRVVGLAGNNEQFF
TGTGCCAGCAGGGTTGTAGGACTAGCGGGAAATAATGAGCAGTTCTTC
>many|TRBJ2-5|TRBD2|TRBV12-3/TRBV12-4
CASSQTSGKRQETQYF
TGTGCCAGCAGCCAGACTAGCGGGAAGCGGCAAGAGACCCAGTACTTC
>many|TRBJ2-3|.|TRBV20-1
CSARMSGGTDTQYF
TGCAGTGCTAGGATGTCTGGGGGCACAGATACGCAGTATTTT
>many|TRBJ2-7|TRBD2|TRBV10-3
CAISATSGVYEQYF
TGTGCCATCAGTGCTACTAGCGGGGTCTACGAGCAGTACTTC
>many|TRBJ2-1|.|TRBV20-1
CSARQTLNNEQFF
TGCAGTGCGCGGCAGACACTGAACAATGAGCAGTTCTTC
>once|TRBJ2-3|TRBD2|TRBV7-3
CASRPRSKTSGGAPDTQYF
TGTGCCAGCCGCCCCCGATCGAAGACTAGCGGGGGGGCCCCAGATACGCAGTATTTT
>many|TRBJ2-7|TRBD2|TRBV5-1
CASSFGTRSYEQYF
TGCGCCAGCAGCTTTGGGACTAGGTCCTACGAGCAGTACTTC
>.|TRBJ1-4|.|TRBV9
CASSVVGEGKLFF
TGTGCCAGCAGCGTAGTGGGGGAGGGAAAACTGTTTTTT
>many|TRBJ1-1|TRBD1|TRBV4-1
CASSPPRDRSEAFF
TGCGCCAGCAGCCCCCCAAGGGACAGAAGTGAAGCTTTCTTT
>many|TRBJ1-2|.|TRBV11-2
CASSLEGAAYGYTF
TGTGCCAGCAGCTTAGAAGGGGCCGCCTATGGCTACACCTTC
>many|TRBJ2-1|.|TRBV5-5
CASSLAPMNEQFF
TGTGCCAGCAGCTTGGCTCCTATGAATGAGCAGTTCTTC
>many|TRBJ1-3|.|TRBV6-5
CASSYSAGVGNTIYF
TGTGCCAGCAGTTACTCAGCCGGGGTAGGAAACACCATATATTTT
>many|TRBJ2-7|.|TRBV5-1
CASRKSRDSGPPYEQYF
TGCGCCAGCAGAAAGAGTAGGGACTCCGGACCTCCCTACGAGCAGTACTTC
>many|TRBJ2-1|.|TRBV20-1
CSARSGVLYNEQFF
TGCAGTGCTAGGTCAGGGGTCCTCTACAATGAGCAGTTCTTC
>few|TRBJ2-7|TRBD1|TRBV7-9
CASSGARDRGHEQYF
TGTGCCAGCAGCGGCGCCCGGGACAGGGGCCACGAGCAGTACTTC
>many|TRBJ2-3|.|TRBV5-1
CASRRGGLSSGDTQYF
TGCGCCAGCCGGCGGGGAGGTCTGTCCTCCGGAGATACGCAGTATTTT
>many|TRBJ1-4|.|TRBV29-1
CSVDGGPKGKLFF
TGCAGCGTTGATGGGGGACCGAAGGGAAAACTGTTTTTT
>many|TRBJ2-3|.|TRBV5-1
CASSLLGITDTQYF
TGCGCCAGCAGCTTGCTCGGGATCACAGATACGCAGTATTTT
>many|TRBJ2-7|.|TRBV6-5
CASSYDSGSSYEQYF
TGTGCCAGCAGTTACGATTCAGGGAGCTCCTACGAGCAGTACTTC
>many|TRBJ2-7|TRBD2|TRBV10-3
CAINQGTSGSYEQYF
TGTGCCATCAACCAAGGGACTAGCGGGAGTTACGAGCAGTACTTC
>many|TRBJ2-5|TRBD1|TRBV28
CASRETQGGGTQYF
TGTGCCAGCAGGGAGACACAGGGGGGAGGGACCCAGTACTTC